This TCR beta chain was sequenced in a study of shared clonotypes between healthy human individuals. There were no recent acute infections or vaccinations among the donors, who were healthy HIV-negative adults. As regards this clone: What it binds is not known.

Study conclusions and caveats: An anticipated effect of sequencing depth on clonotype sharing among donors was recognized.

Every subset's genomic DNA went evenly onto several immunoSEQ plates. Original processing methods: In the immunoSEQ data, sequences were junction-only and lacked quality scores, so filtering differed. Sequencing used immunoSEQ multiplex PCR; TCRdb keeps in-frame clones, though not all of them. The DNA gave D and trimming, while V, J and clone size come from that table. This sample carries over 2 million clones, roughly 92% of them seen once, and the ten largest clones take approximately 0.41%. Germline CDR1 and CDR2: SGDLS and YYNGEE. This CDR3 has 15 amino acids. V shed 3 bases and J shed 0 bases, with 12 bases lying between them.

V gene TRBV9 combines with J gene TRBJ1-1; D possibly corresponds to TRBD1 (5 bases). This receptor was taken from a man between 18 and 29 years old in good health. Some clones in this sample may be carry-over from other donors' samples. The sequencing sample was made of naive CD4+ T cells from PBMCs. Subset given: CD45RA+ positively selected. The CDR3 DNA follows: TGTGCCAGCAGCGAGCGGGGGAGTATGAACACTGAAGCTTTCTTT. It yields the protein CASSERGSMNTEAFF. The complete variable domain, with remaining parts taken from reference TRBV9 and TRBJ1-1, reads DSGVTQTPKHLITATGQRVTLRCSPRSGDLSVYWYQQSLDQGLQFLIQYYNGEERAKGNILERFSAQQFPDLHSELNLSSLELGDSALYFCASSERGSMNTEAFFGQGTRLTVV.